The rows below give T cell receptor beta chains drawn from one sample of a study of beta chain features in type 1 diabetes. TCRdb's copy holds only in-frame clones and misses some; the assay was immunoSEQ multiplex PCR. The repertoire consists of over 150,000 clones, with under 13% occurring once and the leading ten covering 0.45% to 0.5%. The specimen sequenced was central memory CD4+ T cells from blood. These receptors originate from a man in his thirties or forties with type 1 diabetes. Both conserved end residues are part of each CDR3. D genes are given only for firm matches. Some rows have no size entry. The others give once, few or many, or a class for an expanded clone.

abundance,len,v_gene,j_gene,d_gene,CDR3nt,CDR3aa
.,18,TRBV4-2,TRBJ2-5,TRBD2,TGTGCCAGCAGCCAAGTAGGGAGTCCTAGCGGGTCTAAAGAGACCCAGTACTTC,CASSQVGSPSGSKETQYF
.,15,TRBV7-9,TRBJ2-1,TRBD1,TGTGCCAGCAGCTTGAGGACAGGGGGCTATACTGAGCAGTTCTTC,CASSLRTGGYTEQFF
.,16,TRBV28,TRBJ1-1,TRBD1,TGTGCCAGCATCCCCAATCCGGGACAGGGAAAGACTGAAGCTTTCTTT,CASIPNPGQGKTEAFF
.,13,TRBV6-5,TRBJ2-7,.,TGTGCCAGCAGTTATTCGGGAACCTACGAGCAGTACTTC,CASSYSGTYEQYF
few,12,TRBV9,TRBJ2-7,.,TGTGCCAGCAGCTACCAAGCGGGCGAGCAGTACTTC,CASSYQAGEQYF
.,14,TRBV5-1,TRBJ2-7,TRBD2,TGCGCCAGCAGCTTGAGACTAGCGTCGTTCGAGCAGTACTTC,CASSLRLASFEQYF
.,12,TRBV19,TRBJ1-5,.,TGTGCCAGTATGGACAGTTATCAGCCCCAGCATTTT,CASMDSYQPQHF
few,15,TRBV18,TRBJ1-5,TRBD1,TGTGCCAGCTCACTGGTAGAGGGGGCCAATCAGCCCCAGCATTTT,CASSLVEGANQPQHF
.,13,TRBV29-1,TRBJ1-4,.,TGCAGCGTTGATGGGCAGGGGACTGAAAAACTGTTTTTT,CSVDGQGTEKLFF
.,12,TRBV5-6,TRBJ1-2,.,TGTGCCAGCAGCTTAGCGGACGGTGATAACACCTTC,CASSLADGDNTF
few,13,TRBV2,TRBJ1-2,.,TGTGCCAGCAGTCGAGAGAGTTCCGATGGCTACACCTTC,CASSRESSDGYTF
.,13,TRBV2,TRBJ2-3,.,TGTGCCAGCAGGAGGGCCGGATCGGATACGCAGTATTTT,CASRRAGSDTQYF
few,15,TRBV6-1,TRBJ2-3,.,TGTGCCAGCAGACGGGACAACTCCGGACGAGATACGCAGTATTTT,CASRRDNSGRDTQYF
few,15,TRBV18,TRBJ2-3,TRBD2,TGTGCCAGCTCCCACGAGCCAGGGAGGGCAGATACGCAGTATTTT,CASSHEPGRADTQYF
few,13,TRBV29-1,TRBJ1-1,.,TGCAGCGTCGAACCCGGCGGGAACACTGAAGCTTTCTTT,CSVEPGGNTEAFF
.,14,TRBV7-2,TRBJ1-5,.,TGTGCCAGCAGAATGACAGAGGTTAGTCAGCCCCAGCATTTT,CASRMTEVSQPQHF
.,15,TRBV4-1,TRBJ1-5,TRBD1,TGCGCCAGCAGCCAAGTCCGGGACAGCTATCAGCCCCAGCATTTT,CASSQVRDSYQPQHF
few,16,TRBV9,TRBJ2-7,TRBD2,TGTGCCAGCAGCGTGATGTCTGGGACTAGTAGCTACGAGCAGTACTTC,CASSVMSGTSSYEQYF
.,12,TRBV9,TRBJ2-3,.,TGTGCCAGCAGCGGACTCCAGTCTACGCAGTATTTT,CASSGLQSTQYF
.,12,TRBV30,TRBJ2-1,.,TGTGCCGGCCCGAGGACTAACAATGAGCAGTTCTTC,CAGPRTNNEQFF
few,14,TRBV15,TRBJ2-7,.,TGTGCCACCAGCAGAGATCTTGTCAGCTACGAGCAGTACTTC,CATSRDLVSYEQYF
.,15,TRBV7-9,TRBJ2-1,.,TGTGCCAGCAGCGCAGGACAGAACTCCTACAATGAGCAGTTCTTC,CASSAGQNSYNEQFF
few,12,TRBV7-9,TRBJ1-1,TRBD1,TGTGCCAGCAGCTTTACGACAGGGGCGGCTTTCTTT,CASSFTTGAAFF
few,14,TRBV28,TRBJ2-7,.,TGTGCCAGCAGTTTTATGACAGGTACCTACGAGCAGTACTTC,CASSFMTGTYEQYF